This T cell receptor beta chain was found in a study of neurological immune-mediated disorders. Regarding the study as a whole: TCR-beta repertoires seemed private in all groups, with no expanded CDR3 amino acid sequences shared.

In germline, CDR1 is DFQATT, CDR2 SNEGSKA (reference sequence). The CDR3 extends over 13 amino acids. V shed 3 bases and J shed 2 bases, with 11 bases lying between them. The authors produced cDNA by 5'RACE using 10-nucleotide random UMIs. TCRdb fed the 5' RACE reads into MiXCR, producing one record per CDR3 protein. The sample carries about 36,000 distinct CDR3 sequences, 9% to 12% recorded once. Unsorted libraries were generated from 2 million PBMCs held at -80 degrees C. This clonotype is a singleton in its sample. What it binds is not known. This may be a read error, as it is one base from a much larger clone.

Source material: PBMCs. The rearrangement links TRBV20-1 to TRBJ2-7, with D unresolved. The source of this sequence is a woman in her twenties or thirties with HTLV-1-associated myelopathy (HAM/TSP). The CDR3 protein is CSASDREPYEQYF. The CDR3 region has the DNA TGCAGTGCTAGTGATCGAGAACCCTACGAGCAGTACTTC.